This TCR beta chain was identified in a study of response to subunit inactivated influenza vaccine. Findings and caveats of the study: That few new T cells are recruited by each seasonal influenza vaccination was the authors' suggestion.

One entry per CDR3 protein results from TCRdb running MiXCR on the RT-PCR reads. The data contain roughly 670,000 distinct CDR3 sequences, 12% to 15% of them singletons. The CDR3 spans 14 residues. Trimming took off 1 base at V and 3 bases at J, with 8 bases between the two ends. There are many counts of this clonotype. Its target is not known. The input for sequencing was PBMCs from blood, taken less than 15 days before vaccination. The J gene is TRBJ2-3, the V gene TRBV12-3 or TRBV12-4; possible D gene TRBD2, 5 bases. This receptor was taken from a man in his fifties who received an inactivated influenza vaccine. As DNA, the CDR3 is TGTGCCAGCAGTTTAGAGAGGGATACAGATACGCAGTATTTT. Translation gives CASSLERDTDTQYF.